These T cell receptor beta chains were read from a single sample in a study of cytomegalovirus exposure and HLA in healthy donors. Produced via immunoSEQ multiplex PCR; TCRdb's table is partial and in-frame only. The sample includes some 150,000 clones, over 65% seen only once; the top ten take around 4.7%. The sequenced material came from PBMCs. All receptors derive from a man between 18 and 29 years old in good health and CMV-seropositive. CDR3s include the opening cysteine and the closing phenylalanine or tryptophan. D genes are given only for firm matches. Size tells how often a clone was seen (once, few, many) or the class of an expanded clone, and some rows leave it out.

j_call v_call d_call clone_size cdr3_nt cdr3_aa
TRBJ2-7 TRBV5-4 TRBD2 NA TGTGCCGTTGGAGGGATTAGCGGGGAGCAAAACTACGAGCAGTACTTC CAVGGISGEQNYEQYF
TRBJ2-7 TRBV7-9 NA NA TGTGCCAGCAGCCCTATACAGGGTCCCTTCTACGAGCAGTACTTC CASSPIQGPFYEQYF
TRBJ2-7 TRBV10-3 TRBD1 NA TGTGCCATCAGTGAGGGACAGGGAGTCTACGAGCAGTACTTC CAISEGQGVYEQYF
TRBJ1-1 TRBV2 TRBD1 NA TGTGCCAGCAGTGAAGCGCGACAGGGTTTGGGGAACACTGAAGCTTTCTTT CASSEARQGLGNTEAFF
TRBJ1-3 TRBV9 NA NA TGTGCCAGCAGCGTAAATTCCAGGGGCCACTCTGGAAACACCATATATTTT CASSVNSRGHSGNTIYF
TRBJ2-1 TRBV6-4 TRBD2 few TGTGCCAGCAGTGACTGGGGCGGAACCGGGGGGGCGAATGAGCAGTTCTTC CASSDWGGTGGANEQFF
TRBJ1-3 TRBV5-8 NA NA TGTGCCAGCAGCTTGGGGGACTCGTTGACCATATATTTT CASSLGDSLTIYF
TRBJ2-3 TRBV27 NA NA TGTGCCAGCAGTTTAAACGAGTACACAGATACGCAGTATTTT CASSLNEYTDTQYF
TRBJ1-2 TRBV12-5 TRBD1 NA TGTGCTAGTGGTTTGGCCCCTCACAGGGGGCCTAACTATGGCTACACCTTC CASGLAPHRGPNYGYTF
TRBJ2-1 TRBV4-2 TRBD2 NA TGTGCCAGCAGCCAAGTGGAGCGTCTGGGGGGGGGTGAGCAGTTCTTC CASSQVERLGGGEQFF
TRBJ2-7 TRBV5-1 NA few TGCGCCAGCAGCACGGAGGGGATTCCTTCCTACGAGCAGTACTTC CASSTEGIPSYEQYF
TRBJ2-7 TRBV5-8 TRBD1 NA TGTGCCAGCAGCCTCTCCGGGGACAGGGGGTACTTC CASSLSGDRGYF
TRBJ2-7 TRBV19 TRBD2 NA TGTGCCAGTAGGGTGGGTAGCGGGGTCGGAGAGCAGTACTTC CASRVGSGVGEQYF
TRBJ1-1 TRBV6-5 NA NA TGTGCCAGCTGCCGGGGAGGGAGTAGCACTGAAGCTTTCTTT CASCRGGSSTEAFF
TRBJ1-3 TRBV7-2 NA NA TGTGCCAGCAGCTTCCTCGAGGCGGAGGGAAACACCATATATTTT CASSFLEAEGNTIYF